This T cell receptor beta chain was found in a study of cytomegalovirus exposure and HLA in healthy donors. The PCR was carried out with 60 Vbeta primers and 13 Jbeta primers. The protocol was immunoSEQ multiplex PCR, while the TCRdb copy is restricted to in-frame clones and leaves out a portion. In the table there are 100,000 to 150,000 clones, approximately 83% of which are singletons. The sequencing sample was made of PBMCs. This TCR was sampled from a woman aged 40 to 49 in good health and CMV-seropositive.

The CDR3 DNA follows: TGTGCCAGCAGCCCCCTAATAGCAGGACAGGGGGTGATAGATACGCAGTATTTT. The encoded protein is CASSPLIAGQGVIDTQYF. The chain uses TRBV9 and TRBJ2-3; 10 bases are shared with TRBD1. The V segment lost 4 bases and the J segment 5 bases; nucleotides outside the gene matches: 16. The CDR3 runs 18 residues. Germline V gene sequence: CDR1 SGDLS, CDR2 YYNGEE.